These 22 T cell receptor beta chains were all obtained from the same sample, sequenced in a study of CD8 T cells in ankylosing spondylitis. MiXCR was run by TCRdb on the 5' RACE reads, yielding one entry per CDR3 protein. The sample comprises around 340,000 distinct CDR3 sequences, about 15% of which are singletons, and less than 1.1% rests with the top ten. Sequenced: blood, either unsorted or a sorted T cell fraction (not recorded which). The receptors shown here come from a male donor with ankylosing spondylitis or in good health (not recorded which).

The chain has TRBV7-9 and TRBJ2-1; TRBD2 matches at 13 bases. Trimming at V came to 5 bases and at J to 8 bases, leaving 12 bases not matched to a gene. Germline CDR1 is SEHNR and CDR2 is FQNEAQ (reference sequence). The CDR3 covers 17 residues. CDR3 protein: CASSTRTSGRSDDEQFF. DNA for the CDR3: TGTGCCAGCAGCACCCGGACTAGCGGGAGATCGGACGATGAGCAGTTCTTC. The complete variable domain, with remaining parts taken from reference TRBV7-9 and TRBJ2-1, reads DTGVSQNPRHKITKRGQNVTFRCDPISEHNRLYWYRQTLGQGPEFLTYFQNEAQLEKSRLLSDRFSAERPKGSFSTLEIQRTEQGDSAMYLCASSTRTSGRSDDEQFFGPGTRLTVL.

J is TRBJ2-7 and V is TRBV15; 10 bases match TRBD2. Germline loops: CDR1 LNHNV, CDR2 YYDKDF (reference sequence). The V gene end was trimmed by 4 bases and the J gene end by 0 bases; junction bases not matched to a gene: 3. CDR3 length: 15 residues. DNA of the CDR3: TGTGCCACCAGCAAAGTAGCGGGAGGCTCCTACGAGCAGTACTTC. Its protein product is CATSKVAGGSYEQYF.

The V and J genes are TRBV11-2 and TRBJ2-2; a possible D gene is TRBD1 (6 bases). Germline V gives CDR1 SGHAT, CDR2 FQNNGV. The V and J ends lost 5 bases and 2 bases respectively, with 15 bases between them. This CDR3 has 16 amino acids. CDR3 nucleotides: TGTGCCAGCAGCCCCCTACAGGGTACCAACACCGGGGAGCTGTTTTTT. Protein sequence: CASSPLQGTNTGELFF.

This clonotype showed up many times. The J gene is TRBJ1-5, the V gene TRBV12-3 or TRBV12-4; no clear D gene. The CDR3 loop spans 13 amino acids. Trimming took 5 bases from V and 7 from J, leaving 12 bases between them. The CDR3 spells CASSPTRYQPQHF. In DNA form, the CDR3 reads TGTGCCAGCAGTCCGACCCGGTACCAGCCCCAGCATTTT.

J is TRBJ1-5 and V is TRBV7-2; unclear D gene. Trimming took 4 bases from V and 9 from J, leaving 10 bases between them. The CDR3 loop spans 12 amino acids. Germline V lookup: CDR1 SGHTA, CDR2 FQGNSA. Written as DNA, the CDR3 is TGTGCCAGCAGCTCAATGGGGATGCCCCAGCATTTT. Residues: CASSSMGMPQHF.

This clonotype was recorded many times. The chain uses TRBV5-6 and TRBJ1-5; 8 nucleotides align to TRBD1. V shed 2 bases and J 2 bases; nucleotides not matched to a gene: 6. The CDR3 has 16 residues. Germline loops: CDR1 SGHDT, CDR2 YYEEEE. The CDR3 DNA is TGTGCCAGCAGCTTAACAGGGGGTGCCGGCAATCAGCCCCAGCATTTT. Residues: CASSLTGGAGNQPQHF. Full variable domain (rest looked up from reference TRBV5-6 and TRBJ1-5): DAGVTQSPTHLIKTRGQQVTLRCSPKSGHDTVSWYQQALGQGPQFIFQYYEEEERQRGNFPDRFSGHQFPNYSSELNVNALLLGDSALYLCASSLTGGAGNQPQHFGDGTRLSIL.

This clonotype was seen only a few times. The rearrangement links TRBV7-9 to TRBJ2-1, with 7 bases fitting TRBD2. Germline V gives CDR1 SEHNR, CDR2 FQNEAQ (reference sequence). The CDR3 contains 17 residues. V shed 1 base, J shed 5 bases, and the junction held 11 bases outside the gene matches. The CDR3 nucleotides are TGTGCCAGCAGCTTAGGCGCCTGGGTAGCGGGCCACAATGAGCAGTTCTTC. Encoded protein: CASSLGAWVAGHNEQFF.

This clonotype was seen a handful of times. V usage is TRBV10-1 and J usage is TRBJ2-7; D is unclear. Trimming stripped 0 bases from V and 3 bases from J, with 6 bases between. The CDR3 length is 13 residues. Germline CDR1 is WNHNN and CDR2 is SYGVQD (reference sequence). This CDR3 reads CASSESTIYEQYF. The CDR3, as DNA: TGCGCCAGCAGTGAGTCTACGATCTACGAGCAGTACTTC.

J is TRBJ1-1 and V is TRBV15, with D uncertain. The CDR3 loop spans 13 amino acids. Germline lookup yields CDR1 LNHNV and CDR2 YYDKDF (reference sequence). V shed 1 base and J shed 5 bases, with 8 bases lying between them. The CDR3 protein is CATSRAPTTEAFF. As DNA, the CDR3 is TGTGCCACCAGCAGAGCCCCTACTACTGAAGCTTTCTTT.

A few counts support this clonotype. The V gene is TRBV29-1, the J gene TRBJ2-2; D gene ambiguous. Germline CDR1 and CDR2: SQVTM and ANQGSEA. CDR3 length: 9 residues. Trimming left V 8 bases short and J 7 bases short, with 5 bases between. CDR3 sequence reads: CSFVGELFF. The CDR3 bases are TGCAGCTTCGTCGGGGAGCTGTTTTTT.

This clonotype was found a few times. J is TRBJ1-6 and V is TRBV7-8, with TRBD1 as a possible D gene (6 bases). The germline V gene encodes CDR1 SGHVS and CDR2 FQNEAQ. The V end was cut by 5 bases, the J end by 6 bases, with 17 bases between. This CDR3 is built from 16 residues. CDR3 in DNA: TGTGCCAGCAGCAACATGCGGGGGCCCAGTAATTCACCCCTCCACTTT. This encodes CASSNMRGPSNSPLHF.

This clonotype was seen only a few times. The genes are TRBV5-1 and TRBJ2-7; the match to TRBD1 covers 10 bases. From germline, CDR1 is SGHRS and CDR2 YFSETQ. J lost 2 bases, V lost 4 bases, and 6 bases had no gene match. This CDR3 has 15 amino acids. CDR3: CASSAPGTGAYEQYF. The CDR3, as DNA: TGCGCCAGCAGCGCCCCCGGGACAGGGGCCTACGAGCAGTACTTC.

CDR3 DNA: TGTGCCAGCAGCGTAATAAGCGGCTCCTACAATGAGCAGTTCTTC. It encodes CASSVISGSYNEQFF. This chain uses TRBV9 with TRBJ2-1, with D perhaps matching TRBD2 (5 bases). The CDR3 is made up of 15 amino acids. The germline gives CDR1 SGDLS, CDR2 YYNGEE. Between the trimmed V and J ends, which lost 1 base and 0 bases, there was a span of 8 bases.

The rearrangement joins TRBV7-6 to TRBJ2-7; 8 bases are shared with TRBD1. CDR1 and CDR2 (germline): SGHVS, FNYEAQ. The CDR3 contains 14 residues. After removal of 4 bases from V and 3 bases from J, the junction contained 5 bases not matched to a gene. The CDR3 is CASSSGQDNYEQYF. DNA for the CDR3: TGTGCCAGCAGCTCGGGACAGGACAACTACGAGCAGTACTTC.

The chain recombines TRBV12-3 or TRBV12-4 with TRBJ2-3; TRBD1 agrees at 8 bases. The CDR3 is 13 residues long. V lost 6 bases to trimming and J lost 4 bases; unmatched junction nucleotides: 3. The CDR3: CASRTTGADTQYF. CDR3 nucleotide sequence: TGTGCCAGCAGAACGACAGGGGCAGATACGCAGTATTTT.

This chain connects TRBV12-3 or TRBV12-4 to TRBJ2-6; TRBD2 matches at 8 bases. With V trimmed by 7 bases and J by 2 bases, 4 bases remained unmatched. The CDR3 is made up of 15 amino acids. The CDR3 spells CASTSGGAGANVLTF. As DNA, the CDR3 is TGTGCCAGCACCTCCGGGGGGGCTGGGGCCAACGTCCTGACTTTC.

This clonotype was counted at least ten times. J is TRBJ2-2 and V is TRBV11-2, with D uncertain. This CDR3 comprises 16 residues. Germline-derived CDR1 and CDR2 are SGHAT and FQNNGV. The V end lost 1 base, the J end lost 7 bases, and 16 bases lay between the germline ends. For the CDR3, the DNA is TGTGCCAGCAGCTTAGTTGACGGATATTCCCTCGGGGAGCTGTTTTTT. Protein product: CASSLVDGYSLGELFF.

This clonotype was detected only a few times. The V and J genes are TRBV18 and TRBJ2-1, with 7 bases that match TRBD1. Trimming took 3 bases from V and 5 from J; bases not matched to a gene: 4. The germline CDR1 and CDR2 sequences are KGHSH and LQKENI. This CDR3 has 14 residues. CDR3 sequence reads: CASSPQTGNNEQFF. DNA of the CDR3: TGTGCCAGCTCACCCCAGACAGGGAACAATGAGCAGTTCTTC.

V and J are TRBV20-1 and TRBJ1-4; tentative D call: TRBD1 (5 bases). Germline CDR1 DFQATT, CDR2 SNEGSKA (reference sequence). This CDR3 is 15 amino acids long. V dropped 6 bases and J dropped 2 bases, with 16 bases sitting between them. CDR3 in amino acids: CSASGMGLTNEKLFF. DNA for the CDR3: TGCAGTGCCTCAGGGATGGGATTGACTAATGAAAAACTGTTTTTT.

This clonotype has just a few counts. The chain employs TRBV5-1 and TRBJ2-5; 7 nucleotides align to TRBD1. CDR3 size: 14 residues. V gave up 4 bases and J gave up 2 bases; unmatched junction bases: 5. Germline V gene data show CDR1 as SGHRS and CDR2 as YFSETQ. The CDR3 reads CASSEQGRQETQYF. CDR3 sequence (DNA): TGCGCCAGCAGCGAACAGGGGCGACAAGAGACCCAGTACTTC. The whole variable domain, filled in from reference TRBV5-1 and TRBJ2-5, reads KAGVTQTPRYLIKTRGQQVTLSCSPISGHRSVSWYQQTPGQGLQFLFEYFSETQRNKGNFPGRFSGRQFSNSRSEMNVSTLELGDSALYLCASSEQGRQETQYFGPGTRLLVL.

This clonotype was counted many times. This sequence joins TRBV5-1 and TRBJ1-4, with D unclear. The CDR3 contains 17 residues. Trimming stripped 2 bases from V and 5 bases from J, with 19 bases between. CDR1 is SGHRS, CDR2 YFSETQ, per germline. CDR3 loop: CASSFDPPGPGNEKLFF. The CDR3 nucleotides read TGCGCCAGCAGCTTCGATCCTCCGGGCCCGGGAAATGAAAAACTGTTTTTT.

There are many counts of this clonotype. This chain joins TRBV5-1 and TRBJ2-3; the D is unclear. V lost 0 bases and J 4 bases, leaving 12 bases between the germline ends. This CDR3 is built from 15 residues. CDR1 SGHRS and CDR2 YFSETQ come from the germline V gene. CDR3 residues: CASSLVIRSADTQYF. The CDR3 DNA reads TGCGCCAGCAGCTTGGTGATCCGTTCCGCAGATACGCAGTATTTT.